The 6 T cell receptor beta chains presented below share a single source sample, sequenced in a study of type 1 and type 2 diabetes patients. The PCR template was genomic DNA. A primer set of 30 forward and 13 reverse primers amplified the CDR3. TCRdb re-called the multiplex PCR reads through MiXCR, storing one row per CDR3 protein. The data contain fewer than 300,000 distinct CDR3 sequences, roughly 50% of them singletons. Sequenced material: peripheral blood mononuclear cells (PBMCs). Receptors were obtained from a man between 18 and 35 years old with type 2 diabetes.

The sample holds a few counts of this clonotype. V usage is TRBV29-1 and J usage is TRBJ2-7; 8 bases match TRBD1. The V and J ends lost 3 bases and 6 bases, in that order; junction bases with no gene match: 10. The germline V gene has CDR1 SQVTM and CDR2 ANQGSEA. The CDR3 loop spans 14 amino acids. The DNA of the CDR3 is TGCAGCGTTGAGTCACAGGGGGAAATGGGCGAGCAGTACTTC. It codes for CSVESQGEMGEQYF.

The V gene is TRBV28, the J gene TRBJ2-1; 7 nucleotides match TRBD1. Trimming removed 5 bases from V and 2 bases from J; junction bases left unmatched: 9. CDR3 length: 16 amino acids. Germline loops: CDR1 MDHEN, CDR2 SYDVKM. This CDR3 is CASSQNLGTAYNEQFF. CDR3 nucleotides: TGTGCCAGCAGTCAAAATCTCGGGACAGCCTACAATGAGCAGTTCTTC.

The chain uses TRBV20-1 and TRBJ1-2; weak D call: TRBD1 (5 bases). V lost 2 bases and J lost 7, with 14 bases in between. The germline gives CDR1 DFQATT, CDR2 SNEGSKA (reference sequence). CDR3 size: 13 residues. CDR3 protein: CSARSDSRPGYTF. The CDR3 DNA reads TGCAGTGCTAGATCAGACAGTCGACCTGGCTACACCTTC.

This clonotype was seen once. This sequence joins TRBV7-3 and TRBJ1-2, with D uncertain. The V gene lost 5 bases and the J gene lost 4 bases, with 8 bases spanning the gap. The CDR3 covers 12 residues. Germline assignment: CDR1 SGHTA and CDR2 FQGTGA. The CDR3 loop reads CASSRHLYGYTF. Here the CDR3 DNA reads TGTGCCAGCAGCCGACACCTCTATGGCTACACCTTC.

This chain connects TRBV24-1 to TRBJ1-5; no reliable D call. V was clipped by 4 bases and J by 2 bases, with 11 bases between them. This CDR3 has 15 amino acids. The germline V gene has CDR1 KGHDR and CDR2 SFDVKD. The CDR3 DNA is TGTGCCACCAGTGAAACGGGGTTCGGCAATCAGCCCCAGCATTTT. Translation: CATSETGFGNQPQHF.

The CDR3 nucleotides are TGTGCCACCAGTGATCCGACAGGGGGTAATGAGCAGTTCTTC. It translates to CATSDPTGGNEQFF. The V call is TRBV15, the J call TRBJ2-1, with TRBD1 matching over 9 bases. The CDR3 runs to 14 residues. The V gene end was trimmed by 6 bases and the J gene end by 7 bases; junction bases not matched to a gene: 7. Looked up from germline, CDR1 is LNHNV and CDR2 is YYDKDF (reference sequence).